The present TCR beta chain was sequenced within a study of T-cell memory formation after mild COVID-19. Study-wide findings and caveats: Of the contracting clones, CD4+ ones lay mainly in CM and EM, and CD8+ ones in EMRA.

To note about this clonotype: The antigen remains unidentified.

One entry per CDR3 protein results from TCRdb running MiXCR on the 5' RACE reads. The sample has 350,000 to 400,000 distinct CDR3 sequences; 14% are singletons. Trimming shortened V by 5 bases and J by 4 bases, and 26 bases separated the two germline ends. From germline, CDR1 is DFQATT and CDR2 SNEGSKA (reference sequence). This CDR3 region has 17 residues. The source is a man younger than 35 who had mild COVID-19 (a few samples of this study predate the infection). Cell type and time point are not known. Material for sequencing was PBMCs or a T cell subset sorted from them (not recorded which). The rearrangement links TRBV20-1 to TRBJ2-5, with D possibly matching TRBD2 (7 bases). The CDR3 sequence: CSAASTAGGAVAETQYF. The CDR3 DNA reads TGCAGTGCTGCCTCAACCGCTGGGGGGGCGGTTGCAGAGACCCAGTACTTC.